The 7 T cell receptor beta chains below all came from one sample that was sequenced in a study of cytomegalovirus exposure and HLA in healthy donors. Primers included in the PCR were 60 Vbeta and 13 Jbeta primers. Assay used: immunoSEQ multiplex PCR; TCRdb lists only in-frame clones, some missing. The sample has under 200,000 clones; about 78% are singletons. Sequenced: PBMCs. All receptors come from a man in his fifties or sixties in good health and CMV-seronegative.

The chain is built from TRBV29-1 and TRBJ1-2; the D is unclear. CDR1 and CDR2 (germline): SQVTM, ANQGSEA. The CDR3 totals 12 residues. Trimming removed 3 bases from V and 3 bases from J, with 8 bases in between. The CDR3 bases are TGCAGCGTTGATAGTGGTGACTATGGCTACACCTTC. Encoded protein: CSVDSGDYGYTF.

V gene TRBV30 combines with J gene TRBJ1-1, with D tentatively TRBD1 (5 bases). V was shortened by 2 bases and J by 4 bases, with 17 bases between the two germline ends. The CDR3 runs 15 residues. Germline values: CDR1 GTSNPN, CDR2 SVGIG (reference sequence). The CDR3 bases are TGTGCCTGGAGTAGGGGCGCGGGGGTGTTCACTGAAGCTTTCTTT. It codes for CAWSRGAGVFTEAFF.

Written as DNA, the CDR3 is TGTGCCAGCAGCTTGCGGGTACAGGGAAGGAATGAAAAACTGTTTTTT. It is translated as CASSLRVQGRNEKLFF. The V and J genes are TRBV7-2 and TRBJ1-4; the D gene is possibly TRBD1 (6 bases). The CDR3 has 16 residues. The germline CDR1 and CDR2 sequences are SGHTA and FQGNSA. V lost 3 bases, J lost 5 bases, and 16 bases lay in between.

This clone was observed a single time. This chain links TRBV27 with TRBJ1-6; 8 nucleotides agree with TRBD1. Per germline, CDR1 MNHEY and CDR2 SMNVEV (reference sequence). The CDR3 consists of 16 residues. The ends lost 5 bases at V and 10 bases at J; junction bases unmatched: 13. This CDR3 reads CASSPRTGSEGSPLHF. The CDR3 DNA reads as TGTGCCAGCAGTCCTCGGACAGGGTCGGAGGGGTCACCCCTCCACTTT.

The gene calls are TRBV6-5 and TRBJ2-2, with a weak D call TRBD2 (5 bases). There are 13 residues in the CDR3. The ends were cut back, 7 bases at V and 8 bases at J, with 14 bases in the middle. Germline CDR1 reads MNHEY; CDR2 reads SVGAGI. CDR3 region: CASTIRGIGELFF. The CDR3 DNA sequence: TGTGCCAGCACCATACGGGGTATAGGGGAGCTGTTTTTT.

Concerning this clone: The junction departs from the called germline gene at one end, perhaps through a read error. The J gene is TRBJ1-5, the V gene TRBV6-1; D ambiguous. Germline V gene data show CDR1 as MNHNS and CDR2 as SASEGT. CDR3 length: 14 amino acids. CDR3 residues: CASTVDGSNQPQNF. CDR3 DNA: TGTGCCAGCACCGTAGATGGTAGCAATCAGCCCCAGAATTTT.

V and J are TRBV11-1 and TRBJ2-5, with TRBD1 identical over 7 bases. The germline V gene encodes CDR1 SGHAT and CDR2 FQDESV (reference sequence). J gave up 0 bases and V 5 bases, and 6 bases lay outside the gene matches. CDR3 length: 15 residues. The CDR3 region is CASSIGTADQETQYF. The CDR3 DNA follows: TGTGCCAGCAGCATAGGGACAGCAGACCAAGAGACCCAGTACTTC.